The clone carrying this T cell receptor beta chain has just a few counts. Its specificity is not known. This entry is derived from a study of beta chain features in type 1 diabetes. Overall study findings and caveats: Shortening that was moderate but significant affected the TCRB CDR3s of Type 1 diabetes patients in all four CD4+ subsets. Since sequencing was performed on cDNA, cells with high TCR expression could be over-represented.

The CDR3 contains 15 residues. CDR1 is LGHNA, CDR2 YSLEER, per germline. V lost 1 base, J lost 9 bases, and 9 bases stayed unmatched. Reverse transcription of all isolated RNA meant that expressed TCRB transcripts were sequenced. Approximately 3.7 million reads per sample on average were obtained from naive, central memory and regulatory T cell samples. Measured with immunoSEQ multiplex PCR; TCRdb has only the in-frame clones, and not every one. The sample consists of more than 140,000 clones, roughly 10% of them appearing once. The source material was central memory CD4+ T cells from blood. The genes are TRBV4-3 and TRBJ1-3; TRBD1 matches 7 bases. The sequence was collected from a woman aged 40 to 50 in good health. Here the CDR3 DNA reads TGCGCCAGCAGCCAAGGGTTAGACAGGGTGGGCACCATATATTTT. Encoded protein: CASSQGLDRVGTIYF.